Below, 15 T cell receptor beta chains from the same sample are listed, as sequenced in a study of cytomegalovirus exposure and HLA in healthy donors. Method: immunoSEQ multiplex PCR; TCRdb's copy keeps in-frame clones and lacks some. The sample shows about 360,000 clones, just over 85% of them seen only once. Sequences were obtained from PBMCs. Receptor source: a woman aged 18-35 years in good health and CMV-seronegative.

The rearrangement joins TRBV28 to TRBJ2-2; D not resolved. V was shortened by 6 bases and J by 2 bases, with 25 bases between the two germline ends. Germline assignment: CDR1 MDHEN and CDR2 SYDVKM. This CDR3 has 19 amino acids. The CDR3 DNA follows: TGTGCCAGCAGCCTCGGTCTTTTTCGACTCCAGATTAACACCGGGGAGCTGTTTTTT. Translated: CASSLGLFRLQINTGELFF.

The V gene is TRBV14, the J gene TRBJ2-1; D might be TRBD1 (6 bases). Germline lookup yields CDR1 SGHDN and CDR2 FVKESK. CDR3 length equals 17 residues. V lost 0 bases and J lost 8, with 20 bases in between. This CDR3 is CASSQDFGTISPDEQFF. CDR3 in DNA: TGTGCCAGCAGCCAAGATTTTGGGACAATCTCCCCCGATGAGCAGTTCTTC.

This CDR3 reads CASPDSYNEQFF. CDR3 nucleotides: TGTGCCAGCCCCGACAGTTACAATGAGCAGTTCTTC. The chain has TRBV6-1 and TRBJ2-1, with D possibly being TRBD1 (5 bases). CDR3 length: 12 residues. Per the germline V gene, CDR1 is MNHNS and CDR2 is SASEGT. The V end lost 8 bases, the J end lost 4 bases, and 9 bases lay between the germline ends.

V is TRBV7-9 and J is TRBJ2-1; 11 bases align to TRBD2. Trimming cost V 7 bases and J 0 bases; bases outside gene matches: 11. The CDR3 is made up of 18 amino acids. The V gene's germline CDR1 is SEHNR and CDR2 FQNEAQ (reference sequence). The CDR3 region has the DNA TGTGCCAGCACCCCAACGGGGACTAGCGGAGTCTCCTACAATGAGCAGTTCTTC. It specifies CASTPTGTSGVSYNEQFF.

The chain is built from TRBV4-1 and TRBJ2-2; TRBD1 aligns across 7 bases. CDR3 length: 16 amino acids. Germline V gene data show CDR1 as MGHRA and CDR2 as YSYEKL. Germline trimming cut 0 bases from V and 4 bases from J; bases unmatched to any gene: 5. The CDR3 is CASSQDFRGSTGELFF. The CDR3 DNA follows: TGCGCCAGCAGCCAAGACTTCAGGGGGAGCACCGGGGAGCTGTTTTTT.

The rearrangement joins TRBV7-9 to TRBJ1-2; no reliable D call. Germline values: CDR1 SEHNR, CDR2 FQNEAQ (reference sequence). Trimming took 5 bases from V and 6 from J, leaving 10 bases between them. CDR3 length: 12 residues. The CDR3 loop reads CASSPYGDGYTF. The CDR3 nucleotides are TGTGCCAGCAGCCCCTACGGGGATGGCTACACCTTC.

V and J are TRBV6-5 and TRBJ1-6; D unresolved. Trimming removed 0 bases at V and 6 bases at J, with 12 bases between. This CDR3 spans 16 amino acids. Per the germline V gene, CDR1 is MNHEY and CDR2 is SVGAGI. CDR3 residues: CASSYSRRTSNSPLHF. CDR3 bases: TGTGCCAGCAGTTACTCGAGACGGACTAGTAATTCACCCCTCCACTTT.

This clone occurred a few times. This chain links TRBV6-1 with TRBJ1-5, with D perhaps TRBD1 (6 bases). The CDR3 sequence is 14 residues long. Deletions cut 1 base from V and 6 bases from J, with 10 bases between. Germline lookup yields CDR1 MNHNS and CDR2 SASEGT. The CDR3 here is CASSEVGGGQPQHF. CDR3 DNA sequence: TGTGCCAGCAGTGAAGTTGGGGGCGGTCAGCCCCAGCATTTT.

The rearrangement links TRBV5-4 to TRBJ2-7, with TRBD2 matching 10 bases. Trimming at V came to 4 bases and at J to 2 bases, leaving 3 bases not matched to a gene. The CDR3 extends over 14 amino acids. Germline V gene sequence: CDR1 SGHNT, CDR2 YYREEE (reference sequence). CDR3 region: CASSNSGGTYEQYF. The DNA of the CDR3 is TGTGCCAGCAGCAATAGCGGGGGGACCTACGAGCAGTACTTC.

This chain connects TRBV25-1 to TRBJ2-5, with TRBD2 matching over 13 bases. The germline V gene has CDR1 MGHDK and CDR2 SYGVNS. The CDR3 is 14 amino acids. With 6 bases clipped from V and 5 bases from J, the junction kept 3 bases outside the gene matches. DNA for the CDR3: TGTGCCAGCAGGTCGACTAGCGGGGGGGAGACCCAGTACTTC. Protein product: CASRSTSGGETQYF.

V usage is TRBV4-1 and J usage is TRBJ2-3, with unresolved D. V lost 2 bases and J 0 bases, leaving 9 bases between the germline ends. Germline loops: CDR1 MGHRA, CDR2 YSYEKL. The length of the CDR3 is 15 residues. CDR3 in amino acids: CASSQFAGSTDTQYF. CDR3 DNA sequence: TGCGCCAGCAGCCAATTCGCCGGTAGCACAGATACGCAGTATTTT.

J is TRBJ1-2 and V is TRBV30, with TRBD1 identical over 9 bases. Germline CDR1 and CDR2: GTSNPN and SVGIG (reference sequence). Unmatched junction bases numbered 3, after V lost 1 base and J lost 6 bases. This CDR3 contains 13 residues. CDR3 residues: CAWSEQGANGYTF. The DNA for the CDR3 is TGTGCCTGGAGTGAACAGGGGGCCAATGGCTACACCTTC.

Concerning this clone itself: Other DNA sequences within the sample encode an identical CDR3. The J gene is TRBJ2-3, the V gene TRBV30, with 13 bases aligning to TRBD2. CDR1 is GTSNPN and CDR2 is SVGIG in the germline V gene (reference sequence). The CDR3 runs 14 residues. V lost 3 bases, J lost 3 bases, and 0 bases stayed unmatched. The CDR3 DNA reads TGTGCCTGGAGGACTAGCGGGAGGACAGATACGCAGTATTTT. Its protein product is CAWRTSGRTDTQYF.

The chain carries TRBV9 and TRBJ1-2; 9 bases map to TRBD1. The V gene's germline CDR1 is SGDLS and CDR2 YYNGEE. This CDR3 region has 18 residues. Trimming took 3 bases from V and 3 from J; bases not matched to a gene: 15. CDR3 nucleotide sequence: TGTGCCAGCAGCGAAGGCCCGGGACAGGGCTCGCAATACTATGGCTACACCTTC. It specifies CASSEGPGQGSQYYGYTF.

The chain is built from TRBV5-1 and TRBJ2-3; 7 bases fit TRBD2. This CDR3 spans 15 amino acids. V trimming: 2 bases; J trimming: 2 bases; junction bases outside the gene matches: 5. Germline V CDR1 and CDR2: SGHRS, YFSETQ. The CDR3 DNA reads as TGCGCCAGCAGCTTTGGTGGGGGGGACACAGATACGCAGTATTTT. As protein: CASSFGGGDTDTQYF.